What follows are 32 T cell receptor beta chains derived from one specimen sequenced in a study of blood T cell repertoires in COVID-19. Data came from immunoSEQ multiplex PCR; TCRdb stores just in-frame clones and leaves some out. The data contain about 200,000 clones, about 88% of them singletons. Sequenced sample: peripheral blood. These TCRs come from a man aged 55 to 70 with acute or convalescent COVID-19.

The rearrangement links TRBV12-5 to TRBJ1-6, with D uncertain. V was shortened by 0 bases and J by 10 bases, with 16 bases between the two germline ends. Germline values: CDR1 LGHNT, CDR2 FRNRAP. This CDR3 is built from 16 residues. CDR3: CASGLVRVRGRSPLHF. CDR3 bases: TGTGCTAGTGGTTTGGTACGAGTGCGGGGAAGGTCACCCCTCCACTTT.

This clone was observed once. This chain joins TRBV6-4 and TRBJ2-5; TRBD2 agrees at 12 bases. V lost 3 bases, J lost 0 bases, and 8 bases stayed unmatched. This CDR3 has 18 amino acids. CDR1 is MRHNA, CDR2 SNTAGT, per germline. CDR3 DNA sequence: TGTGCCAGCAGTGATCACCTCCCTAGCGGGGGGGACCAAGAGACCCAGTACTTC. It specifies CASSDHLPSGGDQETQYF.

The V gene is TRBV5-1, the J gene TRBJ2-1; perhaps TRBD1 as D (5 bases). Between the trimmed V and J ends, which lost 2 bases and 10 bases, there was a span of 16 bases. CDR1 is SGHRS and CDR2 is YFSETQ in the germline V gene. The CDR3 runs 14 residues. DNA for the CDR3: TGCGCCAGCAGCTTCCAGGGCGCCGGATGGGAGCAGTTCTTC. It encodes CASSFQGAGWEQFF.

The chain couples TRBV7-9 to TRBJ1-2; D is possibly TRBD1 (5 bases). The CDR3 runs 16 residues. The germline CDR1 and CDR2 sequences are SEHNR and FQNEAQ (reference sequence). Trimming took off 5 bases at V and 2 bases at J, with 18 bases between the two ends. The CDR3 is CASSPPTGEPNYGYTF. The CDR3 nucleotides read TGTGCCAGCAGCCCTCCGACGGGGGAACCGAACTATGGCTACACCTTC.

This chain joins TRBV29-1 and TRBJ2-7, with 7 nucleotides matching TRBD1. The CDR3 totals 12 residues. From germline, CDR1 is SQVTM and CDR2 ANQGSEA. Unmatched junction bases numbered 7, after V lost 6 bases and J lost 5 bases. CDR3 residues: CSVRTGSNEQYF. DNA of the CDR3: TGCAGCGTACGGACAGGTTCCAACGAGCAGTACTTC.

The rearrangement uses TRBV15 and TRBJ2-5; tentative D call: TRBD1 (5 bases). Trimming cost V 5 bases and J 4 bases, with 14 bases left between them. Germline lookup yields CDR1 LNHNV and CDR2 YYDKDF (reference sequence). The CDR3 loop spans 14 amino acids. The CDR3 coding sequence is TGTGCCACCAGCGGCAGGGTTTCAGGAGAGACCCAGTACTTC. This gives the protein CATSGRVSGETQYF. The complete variable domain, with remaining parts taken from reference TRBV15 and TRBJ2-5, reads DAMVIQNPRYQVTQFGKPVTLSCSQTLNHNVMYWYQQKSSQAPKLLFHYYDKDFNNEADTPDNFQSRRPNTSFCFLDIRSPGLGDTAMYLCATSGRVSGETQYFGPGTRLLVL.

The V gene is TRBV5-4, the J gene TRBJ2-6; TRBD1 matches at 7 bases. This CDR3 has 16 residues. V trimming: 2 bases; J trimming: 4 bases; junction bases outside the gene matches: 6. The germline V gene has CDR1 SGHNT and CDR2 YYREEE (reference sequence). The CDR3 is CASSFQGVLGANVLTF. Written as DNA, the CDR3 is TGTGCCAGCAGCTTCCAGGGGGTGTTGGGGGCCAACGTCCTGACTTTC.

The chain carries TRBV2 and TRBJ1-5; 8 nucleotides agree with TRBD1. The V gene end was trimmed by 1 base and the J gene end by 6 bases; junction bases not matched to a gene: 2. The CDR3 consists of 14 residues. The germline V gene encodes CDR1 SNHLY and CDR2 FYNNEI. CDR3 nucleotide sequence: TGTGCCAGCAGTGAAGGGACAGGGAGTCAGCCCCAGCATTTT. Protein sequence: CASSEGTGSQPQHF.

The chain combines TRBV10-3 with TRBJ2-5; weak D call: TRBD2 (6 bases). Trimming took off 6 bases at V and 5 bases at J, with 10 bases between the two ends. The CDR3 is made up of 12 amino acids. Germline CDR1 is ENHRY and CDR2 is SYGVKD. In DNA form, the CDR3 reads TGTGCCATCAGGGGGGGTGGTGAGACCCAGTACTTC. Its protein is CAIRGGGETQYF.

The gene calls are TRBV5-4 and TRBJ2-7; the D gene is possibly TRBD1 (5 bases). Germline CDR1 and CDR2: SGHNT and YYREEE (reference sequence). The CDR3 is 14 residues long. V dropped 4 bases and J dropped 4 bases, with 15 bases sitting between them. Here the CDR3 reads CASSTGQPPYEQYF. In DNA, the CDR3 is TGTGCCAGCAGCACAGGACAACCCCCTTACGAGCAGTACTTC.

This chain uses TRBV29-1 with TRBJ2-7, with 8 bases aligning to TRBD2. This CDR3 comprises 12 residues. The germline V gene encodes CDR1 SQVTM and CDR2 ANQGSEA. Trimming removed 7 bases from V and 7 bases from J; junction bases left unmatched: 9. CDR3 in amino acids: CSALSTGGEQYF. Written as DNA, the CDR3 is TGCAGCGCCCTGAGTACGGGGGGGGAGCAGTACTTC.

This chain connects TRBV5-1 to TRBJ2-7, with 9 bases fitting TRBD1. The V and J ends lost 4 bases and 1 base, in that order; junction bases with no gene match: 3. The CDR3 extends over 14 amino acids. CDR1 and CDR2 (germline): SGHRS, YFSETQ. The CDR3 protein is CASSGTGTSYEQYF. For the CDR3, the DNA is TGCGCCAGCAGCGGGACAGGGACATCCTACGAGCAGTACTTC.

The chain combines TRBV4-2 with TRBJ1-5; no clear D gene. The CDR3 length is 15 residues. V gave up 1 base and J gave up 0 bases, with 7 bases separating them. Germline V gives CDR1 LGHNA, CDR2 YNFKEQ. Here the CDR3 reads CASSQGVNSNQPQHF. CDR3 nucleotide sequence: TGTGCCAGCAGCCAAGGAGTTAATAGCAATCAGCCCCAGCATTTT.

The chain has TRBV6-5 and TRBJ1-5, with D tentatively TRBD1 (6 bases). Germline CDR1 reads MNHEY; CDR2 reads SVGAGI. This CDR3 spans 15 amino acids. V was shortened by 7 bases and J by 2 bases, with 15 bases between the two germline ends. The chain's CDR3 is CASTPDRIGNQPQHF. CDR3 sequence (DNA): TGTGCCAGCACTCCGGACAGAATTGGCAATCAGCCCCAGCATTTT.

With regard to this clone: The sample has other DNA sequences that encode this CDR3 too. CDR3 residues: CASSPQAMNTEAFF. The CDR3 nucleotides read TGTGCCAGCTCGCCTCAGGCGATGAACACTGAAGCTTTCTTT. J is TRBJ1-1 and V is TRBV18; D is ambiguous. V was cut by 6 bases and J by 0 bases, with 11 bases left in between. The CDR3 contains 14 residues. Germline V lookup: CDR1 KGHSH, CDR2 LQKENI. Based on the CDR3 plus reference TRBV18 and TRBJ1-1, the full variable domain is NAGVMQNPRHLVRRRGQEARLRCSPMKGHSHVYWYRQLPEEGLKFMVYLQKENIIDESGMPKERFSAEFPKEGPSILRIQQVVRGDSAAYFCASSPQAMNTEAFFGQGTRLTVV.

The chain combines TRBV6-5 with TRBJ1-1; D may be TRBD1 (6 bases). The length of the CDR3 is 12 residues. V was clipped by 7 bases and J by 6 bases, with 12 bases between them. Germline loops: CDR1 MNHEY, CDR2 SVGAGI. CDR3 in DNA: TGTGCCAGCACCATGAGGGGGTCTGAAGCTTTCTTT. Translated, it gives CASTMRGSEAFF.

The chain is built from TRBV6-5 and TRBJ1-1, with D unresolved. Germline V gene sequence: CDR1 MNHEY, CDR2 SVGAGI. Trimming left V 0 bases short and J 4 bases short, with 9 bases between. The CDR3 runs to 14 residues. CDR3 region: CASSYSSSSTEAFF. The CDR3 coding sequence is TGTGCCAGCAGTTACTCGTCCTCCAGCACTGAAGCTTTCTTT.

This sequence joins TRBV5-3 and TRBJ2-7; 8 bases align to TRBD1. TRBV5-3 is annotated as an ORF whose role is uncertain. V lost 0 bases, J lost 5 bases, and 7 bases stayed unmatched. This CDR3 has 15 residues. In DNA form, the CDR3 reads TGTGCCAGAAGCTTGGAATCGGGACAGGCCCACGAGCAGTACTTC. This translates into CARSLESGQAHEQYF.

This clone was recorded a few times. The chain links TRBV7-3 to TRBJ2-1; 8 nucleotides line up with TRBD2. The J segment lost 5 bases and the V segment lost 1 base, leaving 16 bases of the junction unmatched. Germline CDR1 and CDR2: SGHTA and FQGTGA. The CDR3 is 19 residues long. The CDR3 DNA follows: TGTGCCAGCAGCTTAAACCTCGGCTCAGGCGGGGGGCCGGACAATGAGCAGTTCTTC. Translation: CASSLNLGSGGGPDNEQFF.

This sequence joins TRBV6-6 and TRBJ2-1; TRBD1 agrees at 9 bases. Germline CDR1 reads MNHNY; CDR2 reads SVGAGI (reference sequence). CDR3 length equals 15 residues. Losses at the gene ends were 6 bases for V and 8 bases for J; bases not matched to a gene: 11. CDR3 DNA: TGTGCCAGCAGGGGGTCCGGGACAGGGAGACATGAGCAGTTCTTC. Its protein product is CASRGSGTGRHEQFF.

This clone was recorded only once. V and J are TRBV2 and TRBJ1-1; D unclear. The CDR3 contains 14 residues. V was clipped by 3 bases and J by 0 bases, with 8 bases between them. Germline CDR1 SNHLY, CDR2 FYNNEI. The CDR3 is CASSDSGVNTEAFF. Written as DNA, the CDR3 is TGTGCCAGCAGTGACTCCGGGGTGAACACTGAAGCTTTCTTT.

The CDR3 DNA reads as TGTGCCTGGAGTGTACGGGGAGGGTTACTCAACTATGGCTACACCTTC. Translation gives CAWSVRGGLLNYGYTF. The chain combines TRBV30 with TRBJ1-2; D not resolved. V lost 0 bases and J lost 2, with 16 bases in between. Germline values: CDR1 GTSNPN, CDR2 SVGIG (reference sequence). This CDR3 spans 16 amino acids.

V usage is TRBV18 and J usage is TRBJ2-1, with 15 bases matching TRBD2. Germline-derived CDR1 and CDR2 are KGHSH and LQKENI. V was pared by 3 bases and J by 5 bases, with 5 bases of the junction left unmatched. The CDR3 length is 17 residues. Here the CDR3 reads CASSPPGLAGGHNEQFF. In DNA, the CDR3 is TGTGCCAGCTCACCCCCGGGACTAGCGGGGGGCCACAATGAGCAGTTCTTC. Using reference TRBV18 and TRBJ2-1 for the parts outside the CDR3, the full variable domain is NAGVMQNPRHLVRRRGQEARLRCSPMKGHSHVYWYRQLPEEGLKFMVYLQKENIIDESGMPKERFSAEFPKEGPSILRIQQVVRGDSAAYFCASSPPGLAGGHNEQFFGPGTRLTVL.

The table lists this clone with a count of one. This sequence joins TRBV7-9 and TRBJ1-4, with 9 bases identical to TRBD1. V was pared by 4 bases and J by 2 bases, with 11 bases of the junction left unmatched. The CDR3 is 18 amino acids. Germline V lookup: CDR1 SEHNR, CDR2 FQNEAQ (reference sequence). The DNA for the CDR3 is TGTGCCAGCAGCTCCTATCCGGACAGGGGTAGGACTAATGAAAAACTGTTTTTT. Its translation: CASSSYPDRGRTNEKLFF.

This clone appeared a single time. This chain links TRBV6-1 with TRBJ1-2; no clear D gene. CDR3 size: 15 residues. Germline CDR1 reads MNHNS; CDR2 reads SASEGT. V was cut by 2 bases and J by 4 bases, with 14 bases left in between. CDR3 residues: CASSEFEGYLYGYTF. The CDR3 DNA sequence: TGTGCCAGCAGTGAATTTGAGGGTTACCTCTATGGCTACACCTTC.

This rearrangement joins TRBV5-1 to TRBJ1-1; D is undetermined. CDR1 and CDR2 (germline): SGHRS, YFSETQ. The CDR3 runs to 18 residues. V was cut by 4 bases and J by 1 base, with 23 bases left in between. This CDR3 reads CASSLLLGVGVANTEAFF. The CDR3 nucleotides read TGCGCCAGCAGCCTGCTCCTCGGGGTCGGGGTGGCGAACACTGAAGCTTTCTTT.

This clone appeared a single time. The chain recombines TRBV5-5 with TRBJ1-4; tentative D call: TRBD1 (6 bases). The CDR3 is made up of 15 amino acids. Germline V lookup: CDR1 SGHKS, CDR2 YYEKEE (reference sequence). Trimming stripped 4 bases from V and 5 bases from J, with 15 bases between. CDR3: CASSPTIGGNEKLFF. CDR3 DNA: TGTGCCAGCAGCCCGACTATAGGGGGAAATGAAAAACTGTTTTTT.

The rearrangement uses TRBV6-5 and TRBJ1-4; TRBD1 might be the D (6 bases). The CDR3 has 16 residues. The V gene's germline CDR1 is MNHEY and CDR2 SVGAGI. The germline V and J ends were trimmed by 4 bases and 4 bases, with 16 bases remaining between them. The CDR3 reads CASSSGGQDGNEKLFF. CDR3 sequence (DNA): TGTGCCAGCAGTTCGGGGGGCCAGGACGGTAATGAAAAACTGTTTTTT.

The chain uses TRBV7-3 and TRBJ2-3, with 9 bases lining up with TRBD2. This CDR3 comprises 20 residues. Germline CDR1 is SGHTA and CDR2 is FQGTGA. V lost 5 bases to trimming and J lost 4 bases; unmatched junction nucleotides: 22. The CDR3 DNA reads as TGTGCCAGCAGCCCGGGTGGCGGGGGGGCTCCGGTATTTATCCCAGATACGCAGTATTTT. Its translation: CASSPGGGGAPVFIPDTQYF. Variable domain in full (rest from reference TRBV7-3 and TRBJ2-3): GAGVSQTPSNKVTEKGKYVELRCDPISGHTALYWYRQSLGQGPEFLIYFQGTGAADDSGLPNDRFFAVRPEGSVSTLKIQRTERGDSAVYLCASSPGGGGAPVFIPDTQYFGPGTRLTVL.

This chain links TRBV7-2 with TRBJ2-3; D call uncertain. The V end lost 0 bases, the J end lost 2 bases, and 9 bases lay between the germline ends. CDR1 and CDR2 from the germline V gene are SGHTA and FQGNSA. The CDR3 covers 15 residues. In nucleotides, the CDR3 is TGTGCCAGCAGCTTAGCGTTGATAGCCACAGATACGCAGTATTTT. As protein: CASSLALIATDTQYF.

The gene calls are TRBV10-2 and TRBJ1-3, with a tentative D call TRBD1 (5 bases). The germline V and J ends were trimmed by 7 bases and 4 bases, with 11 bases remaining between them. Germline CDR1 WSHSY, CDR2 SAAADI. There are 13 residues in the CDR3. The CDR3 reads CASMEGLGNTIYF. CDR3 bases: TGCGCCAGCATGGAGGGACTGGGAAACACCATATATTTT.

This rearrangement joins TRBV6-1 to TRBJ2-7, with D unclear. The CDR3 length is 12 residues. Germline CDR1 reads MNHNS; CDR2 reads SASEGT. V lost 2 bases and J 4 bases, leaving 6 bases between the germline ends. The CDR3 sequence is CASSESYYEQYF. The CDR3 DNA is TGTGCCAGCAGTGAATCCTATTACGAGCAGTACTTC.